These 20 T cell receptor beta chains share one sample of origin, sequenced in a study of blood T cell repertoires in COVID-19 (dated by TCRdb to about 2020). The library was made by the immunoSEQ multiplex PCR assay. Sourced from immuneACCESS, this table was stored by TCRdb with only in-frame sequences that have V and J called. A share of the clones is absent; for the studies checked, an unresolved V gene accounts for under half, and the remainder has no known explanation. Within this sample are just under 20,000 clones, with around 90% of them counted one time only. The ten largest clonotypes hold roughly 7.5% of the sample. The sequencing sample was made of peripheral blood. The receptors shown here come from a human donor with active COVID-19. The donor label of this sample is uncertain.

This clone was recorded a few times. The rearrangement links TRBV7-3 to TRBJ2-1, with TRBD1 matching over 9 bases. V shed 3 bases, J shed 1 base, and the junction held 4 bases outside the gene matches. The CDR3 is 16 residues long. CDR1 and CDR2 (germline): SGHTA, FQGTGA. The DNA of the CDR3 is TGTGCCAGCAGCTTTACCGGGACAGGGTCCTACAATGAGCAGTTCTTC. Residues: CASSFTGTGSYNEQFF.

CDR3 sequence reads: CASSLSGLAGEDTQYF. The CDR3 DNA reads TGCGCCAGCAGCCTCTCGGGACTAGCGGGAGAGGATACGCAGTATTTT. This rearrangement joins TRBV4-1 to TRBJ2-3; 14 nucleotides line up with TRBD2. J lost 6 bases, V lost 4 bases, and 6 bases had no gene match. Germline V CDR1 and CDR2: MGHRA, YSYEKL. The CDR3 runs to 16 residues.

The chain carries TRBV5-6 and TRBJ1-6; no reliable D call. Per the germline V gene, CDR1 is SGHDT and CDR2 is YYEEEE. The CDR3 sequence is 16 residues long. Trimming removed 0 bases from V and 6 bases from J, with 13 bases in between. CDR3 DNA: TGTGCCAGCAGCTTGGGATCGGGGTCAGCTAATTCACCCCTCCACTTT. Translated: CASSLGSGSANSPLHF.

V usage is TRBV28 and J usage is TRBJ2-1; D is uncertain. From germline, CDR1 is MDHEN and CDR2 SYDVKM. The CDR3 consists of 12 residues. Trimming left V 7 bases short and J 6 bases short, with 10 bases between. The CDR3, as DNA: TGTGCCAGCAACCAGAGGATCAATGAGCAGTTCTTC. This translates into CASNQRINEQFF.

DNA for the CDR3: TGTGCCAGCAGCGTAGGTACAAACAATGAGCAGTTCTTC. Its translation: CASSVGTNNEQFF. The chain recombines TRBV9 with TRBJ2-1; D call uncertain. This CDR3 region has 13 residues. V was cut by 0 bases and J by 5 bases, with 6 bases left in between. Germline CDR1 and CDR2: SGDLS and YYNGEE.

This chain joins TRBV2 and TRBJ1-1; 9 nucleotides match TRBD1. Losses at the gene ends were 6 bases for V and 4 bases for J; bases not matched to a gene: 3. The germline V gene has CDR1 SNHLY and CDR2 FYNNEI. CDR3 length: 13 amino acids. The CDR3 loop reads CASRLTGGTEAFF. CDR3 DNA sequence: TGTGCCAGCAGGTTGACAGGGGGCACTGAAGCTTTCTTT.

Note on this clone: Sequence at one end of the junction differs from germline and may be a read error. This chain connects TRBV7-7 to TRBJ2-5; TRBD1 agrees at 8 bases. Germline CDR1 reads SSHAT; CDR2 reads FNYEAQ (reference sequence). There are 17 residues in the CDR3. The CDR3 nucleotides read TGTGCTAGCAGCTTAGGCGGACAGGGAGGATCGGGAGAGACCCAGTACTTC. This gives the protein CASSLGGQGGSGETQYF.

This clone occurred once. The V call is TRBV2, the J call TRBJ2-4, with D hard to call. V dropped 2 bases and J dropped 5 bases, with 7 bases sitting between them. Germline CDR1 SNHLY, CDR2 FYNNEI. The CDR3 runs 13 residues. The CDR3 loop is CASSEWHENIQYF. DNA of the CDR3: TGTGCCAGCAGTGAATGGCACGAAAACATTCAGTACTTC.

The chain has TRBV3-1 (or the pseudogene TRBV3-2) and TRBJ2-3, with D possibly matching TRBD1 (6 bases). Trimming cost V 4 bases and J 3 bases, with 14 bases left between them. The V gene's germline CDR1 is LGHDT and CDR2 YNNKEL (reference sequence). This CDR3 is 15 amino acids long. The CDR3 nucleotides read TGTGCCAGCAGCCGCAAGGGGGAGCATACAGATACGCAGTATTTT. It yields the protein CASSRKGEHTDTQYF.

The chain couples TRBV5-1 to TRBJ1-1, with D tentatively TRBD1 (6 bases). The CDR3 has 15 amino acids. Deletions cut 0 bases from V and 5 bases from J, with 14 bases between. Germline values: CDR1 SGHRS, CDR2 YFSETQ. The CDR3 region is CASSLAGTTGTEAFF. CDR3 nucleotide sequence: TGCGCCAGCAGCTTGGCCGGGACAACTGGGACTGAAGCTTTCTTT.

The chain joins TRBV11-3 to TRBJ2-1; TRBD2 aligns across 13 bases. Trimming cost V 0 bases and J 13 bases; bases outside gene matches: 15. Germline CDR1 reads SGHNT; CDR2 reads YENEEA. The CDR3 has 18 residues. CDR3 loop: CASSLDIVQGLAGEGQFF. The CDR3 region has the DNA TGTGCCAGCAGCTTAGACATAGTACAAGGACTAGCGGGAGAAGGTCAGTTCTTC.

This chain connects TRBV4-2 to TRBJ2-5, with D possibly TRBD2 on 7 matching bases. CDR3 size: 15 residues. Germline CDR1 and CDR2: LGHNA and YNFKEQ. V lost 2 bases and J 5 bases, leaving 15 bases between the germline ends. The CDR3 region has the DNA TGTGCCAGCAGCCAAACATGGGGGAGGGGGGAGACCCAGTACTTC. It is translated as CASSQTWGRGETQYF.

The J gene is TRBJ2-1, the V gene TRBV11-3, with D maybe TRBD1 (5 bases). This CDR3 has 13 amino acids. Germline V gene lookup returns CDR1 SGHNT and CDR2 YENEEA. V gave up 5 bases and J gave up 7 bases, with 12 bases separating them. The DNA for the CDR3 is TGTGCCAGCAGCACACCGCAGGGTAATGAGCAGTTCTTC. Amino acid sequence: CASSTPQGNEQFF. Complete variable domain (other parts from reference TRBV11-3 and TRBJ2-1): EAGVVQSPRYKIIEKKQPVAFWCNPISGHNTLYWYLQNLGQGPELLIRYENEEAVDDSQLPKDRFSAERLKGVDSTLKIQPAELGDSAVYLCASSTPQGNEQFFGPGTRLTVL.

This chain uses TRBV29-1 with TRBJ2-7; 7 nucleotides line up with TRBD1. Germline V gives CDR1 SQVTM, CDR2 ANQGSEA. This CDR3 contains 12 residues. The J segment lost 1 base and the V segment lost 6 bases, leaving 3 bases of the junction unmatched. The CDR3 here is CSVGDSSYEQYF. CDR3 in DNA: TGCAGCGTGGGGGACAGTTCCTACGAGCAGTACTTC.

By sample share, this clone is large. The V and J genes are TRBV2 and TRBJ2-3, with TRBD1 identical over 7 bases. The CDR3 is made up of 13 amino acids. Trimming cost V 8 bases and J 6 bases; bases outside gene matches: 8. The germline gives CDR1 SNHLY, CDR2 FYNNEI. This CDR3 reads CASLQGVGDTQYF. The CDR3 bases are TGTGCCAGCTTGCAGGGGGTGGGGGATACGCAGTATTTT.

The chain joins TRBV10-3 to TRBJ2-1, with TRBD2 identical over 11 bases. J gave up 0 bases and V 9 bases, and 7 bases lay outside the gene matches. Looked up from germline, CDR1 is ENHRY and CDR2 is SYGVKD. CDR3 size: 16 residues. CDR3 nucleotides: TGTGCCATGTCGCCCGGGACTAGCGGCTCCTACAATGAGCAGTTCTTC. Its translation: CAMSPGTSGSYNEQFF.

This chain joins TRBV6-7 and TRBJ2-7, with a tentative D call TRBD2 (6 bases). TRBV6-7 is designated an ORF whose function remains uncertain. The CDR3 has 17 amino acids. Trimming removed 2 bases from V and 3 bases from J, with 20 bases in between. The DNA of the CDR3 is TGTGCCAGCAGTTACCCTGGAGGGACGGCTTACGGCTACGAGCAGTACTTC. As protein: CASSYPGGTAYGYEQYF.

This sequence joins TRBV9 and TRBJ1-2; 7 nucleotides align to TRBD1. Trimming took 3 bases from V and 2 from J; bases not matched to a gene: 4. The CDR3 loop spans 14 amino acids. The germline gives CDR1 SGDLS, CDR2 YYNGEE. The DNA for the CDR3 is TGTGCCAGCAGCGCCGGGACAGCAAACTATGGCTACACCTTC. It yields the protein CASSAGTANYGYTF.

The chain couples TRBV24-1 to TRBJ1-2; 7 bases line up with TRBD1. V lost 4 bases, J lost 6 bases, and 7 bases stayed unmatched. The CDR3 is made up of 14 amino acids. The V gene's germline CDR1 is KGHDR and CDR2 SFDVKD. CDR3 nucleotides: TGTGCCACCAGTGACCCCGGGACAGAGGATGGCTACACCTTC. Its protein product is CATSDPGTEDGYTF.

The chain joins TRBV6-5 to TRBJ1-2, with D unclear. The CDR3 has 14 residues. Trimming stripped 6 bases from V and 4 bases from J, with 15 bases between. Germline CDR1 is MNHEY and CDR2 is SVGAGI. The CDR3 protein is CASSRLRGIYGYTF. The CDR3 DNA follows: TGTGCCAGCAGCCGCCTCCGAGGAATCTATGGCTACACCTTC.